This passage covers 32 T cell receptor beta chains from one sample sequenced in a study of cytomegalovirus exposure and HLA in healthy donors. In the PCR, 60 Vbeta and 13 Jbeta primers were used. Generated by immunoSEQ multiplex PCR, the TCRdb table keeps only in-frame clones and is missing some. Among fewer than 200,000 clones listed, 8.5% to 10% were seen once. Sequencing used PBMCs. These TCRs come from a woman between 25 and 40 years old in good health and CMV-seropositive.

The rearrangement uses TRBV5-1 and TRBJ1-5; D may be TRBD1 (5 bases). CDR3 length: 14 amino acids. Germline V gives CDR1 SGHRS, CDR2 YFSETQ. With 4 bases removed from V and 2 bases from J, the gap between germline ends came to 10 bases. CDR3 amino acids: CASSPIRGNQPQHF. CDR3 DNA: TGCGCCAGCAGCCCGATCAGGGGCAATCAGCCCCAGCATTTT.

This clone has a handful of counts. The V and J genes are TRBV15 and TRBJ2-2; D not resolved. The germline V gene has CDR1 LNHNV and CDR2 YYDKDF (reference sequence). V gave up 3 bases and J gave up 6 bases, with 5 bases separating them. This CDR3 is 12 amino acids long. This CDR3 is CATSSVPGELFF. DNA of the CDR3: TGTGCCACCAGCAGCGTCCCCGGGGAGCTGTTTTTT.

This clone was seen more than once but under ten times. The V gene is TRBV7-2, the J gene TRBJ2-3, with 9 bases matching TRBD2. The germline V gene has CDR1 SGHTA and CDR2 FQGNSA. V lost 6 bases and J lost 3; bases outside the gene matches: 10. This CDR3 is 16 amino acids long. The CDR3 DNA reads TGTGCCAGCAGATCGGGACTAGCATTTGGAACAGATACGCAGTATTTT. Protein product: CASRSGLAFGTDTQYF. Together with reference TRBV7-2 and TRBJ2-3, the CDR3 gives the full variable domain: GAGVSQSPSNKVTEKGKDVELRCDPISGHTALYWYRQSLGQGLEFLIYFQGNSAPDKSGLPSDRFSAERTGGSVSTLTIQRTQQEDSAVYLCASRSGLAFGTDTQYFGPGTRLTVL.

The V and J genes are TRBV19 and TRBJ1-1, with D possibly TRBD1 on 6 matching bases. The V and J ends lost 5 bases and 1 base respectively, with 20 bases between them. The CDR3 has 17 residues. Germline V CDR1 and CDR2: LNHDA, SQIVND (reference sequence). Here the CDR3 DNA reads TGTGCCAGTAGTCCCTGGACAGACCTAGGGAAGAACACTGAAGCTTTCTTT. This encodes CASSPWTDLGKNTEAFF. Together with reference TRBV19 and TRBJ1-1, the CDR3 gives the full variable domain: DGGITQSPKYLFRKEGQNVTLSCEQNLNHDAMYWYRQDPGQGLRLIYYSQIVNDFQKGDIAEGYSVSREKKESFPLTVTSAQKNPTAFYLCASSPWTDLGKNTEAFFGQGTRLTVV.

Only a few counts were recorded for this clone. CDR3 protein: CASSVGGTGVNNEQFF. The CDR3 DNA follows: TGTGCCAGCAGCGTAGGGGGGACAGGGGTGAACAATGAGCAGTTCTTC. The chain is built from TRBV9 and TRBJ2-1; 10 nucleotides agree with TRBD1. Germline V lookup: CDR1 SGDLS, CDR2 YYNGEE. The V and J ends lost 0 bases and 5 bases, in that order; junction bases with no gene match: 5. This CDR3 is built from 16 residues.

Only a few counts were recorded for this clone. V is TRBV4-1 and J is TRBJ1-4; D perhaps matches TRBD1 (5 bases). The CDR3 runs to 15 residues. CDR1 is MGHRA, CDR2 YSYEKL, per germline. The V gene lost 4 bases and the J gene lost 5 bases, with 14 bases spanning the gap. In nucleotides, the CDR3 is TGCGCCAGCAGCCCCCGGGACGGAGGGAATGAAAAACTGTTTTTT. It yields the protein CASSPRDGGNEKLFF.

In this sample, this clone turned up a few times. The gene calls are TRBV6-6 and TRBJ2-7, with TRBD2 identical over 7 bases. CDR1 MNHNY and CDR2 SVGAGI come from the germline V gene (reference sequence). The CDR3 extends over 15 amino acids. V lost 7 bases and J lost 2; bases outside the gene matches: 11. CDR3 nucleotide sequence: TGTGCCAGCATCGGCGGACTAGGCGGGGCCTACGAGCAGTACTTC. Translating gives CASIGGLGGAYEQYF.

Regarding this clone: The junction and the germline gene differ at one end; a read error may be behind it. V gene TRBV25-1 combines with J gene TRBJ1-6; no clear D. Germline CDR1 and CDR2: MGHDK and SYGVNS. This CDR3 is built from 13 residues. CDR3 coding DNA: TGTGCCAGCGGTGATAGGGAGCGATCACCCCTCCACTTT. Translating it yields CASGDRERSPLHF.

This clone was seen more than once but under ten times. The rearrangement joins TRBV9 to TRBJ1-1; perhaps TRBD1 as D (6 bases). V lost 6 bases, J lost 1 base, and 19 bases lay in between. The V gene's germline CDR1 is SGDLS and CDR2 YYNGEE. This CDR3 has 16 amino acids. The CDR3, as DNA: TGTGCCAGCAAAAGACAGGCCTCCTCGGGGAACACTGAAGCTTTCTTT. Translated: CASKRQASSGNTEAFF.

In this sample, this clone turned up a few times. The CDR3: CASRPEATEAFF. DNA of the CDR3: TGTGCCAGCAGGCCTGAGGCCACTGAAGCTTTCTTT. The rearrangement uses TRBV2 and TRBJ1-1; D gene ambiguous. This CDR3 contains 12 residues. V dropped 6 bases and J dropped 4 bases, with 9 bases sitting between them. CDR1 is SNHLY and CDR2 is FYNNEI in the germline V gene.

This chain links TRBV5-1 with TRBJ2-3, with TRBD1 identical over 8 bases. The germline CDR1 and CDR2 sequences are SGHRS and YFSETQ. The V and J ends lost 4 bases and 0 bases, in that order; junction bases with no gene match: 7. The CDR3 contains 16 residues. Here the CDR3 reads CASSPGQAYSTDTQYF. The DNA of the CDR3 is TGCGCCAGCAGCCCGGGACAGGCCTATAGCACAGATACGCAGTATTTT.

V gene TRBV6-1 combines with J gene TRBJ1-2; tentatively, D is TRBD1 (6 bases). The V end lost 5 bases, the J end lost 8 bases, and 21 bases lay between the germline ends. Germline assignment: CDR1 MNHNS and CDR2 SASEGT. The length of the CDR3 is 15 residues. The CDR3: CASSSYGASQGGYTF. The CDR3 DNA is TGTGCCAGCAGTTCATACGGTGCTTCCCAGGGGGGCTACACCTTC.

The chain carries TRBV19 and TRBJ1-2; D may be TRBD1 (5 bases). V lost 9 bases and J 4 bases, leaving 18 bases between the germline ends. CDR1 and CDR2 (germline): LNHDA, SQIVND (reference sequence). CDR3 length: 14 amino acids. The CDR3 DNA follows: TGTGCCAGACCGGGACTCCCTGGAGGCTATGGCTACACCTTC. Encoded protein: CARPGLPGGYGYTF.

The chain's CDR3 is CASSSRSTEAFF. CDR3 bases: TGTGCCAGCAGCTCCCGGTCGACTGAAGCTTTCTTT. The V and J genes are TRBV9 and TRBJ1-1; D unclear. This CDR3 spans 12 amino acids. From germline, CDR1 is SGDLS and CDR2 YYNGEE. V lost 4 bases and J lost 5, with 9 bases in between.

This clone was detected only a few times. The V call is TRBV5-1, the J call TRBJ2-5; TRBD1 matches 11 bases. The CDR3 consists of 15 residues. The V and J ends lost 0 bases and 5 bases, in that order; junction bases with no gene match: 3. The germline CDR1 and CDR2 sequences are SGHRS and YFSETQ. The CDR3 bases are TGCGCCAGCAGCTTGGGGACAGGGGGCGGTGAGACCCAGTACTTC. Its translation is CASSLGTGGGETQYF.

This sequence joins TRBV5-1 and TRBJ2-7, with 10 bases that match TRBD2. Looked up from germline, CDR1 is SGHRS and CDR2 is YFSETQ. The trim removed 0 bases at V and 2 bases at J, leaving 8 bases unmatched. The CDR3 extends over 17 amino acids. The CDR3 spells CASSLAAGGSEAYEQYF. The CDR3 nucleotides read TGCGCCAGCAGCTTGGCAGCGGGAGGGTCGGAGGCCTACGAGCAGTACTTC.

The CDR3 here is CASSSGAGVPYEQYF. CDR3 bases: TGTGCCAGCAGTTCAGGAGCGGGAGTCCCCTACGAGCAGTACTTC. The rearrangement links TRBV6-5 to TRBJ2-7, with 8 positions matching TRBD2. The CDR3 has 15 residues. Germline CDR1 MNHEY, CDR2 SVGAGI. Trimming removed 4 bases from V and 2 bases from J; junction bases left unmatched: 7.

This chain connects TRBV5-1 to TRBJ1-2, with a tentative D call TRBD1 (6 bases). Per germline, CDR1 SGHRS and CDR2 YFSETQ. There are 18 residues in the CDR3. The V end was cut by 4 bases, the J end by 4 bases, with 26 bases between. The CDR3 bases are TGCGCCAGCAGCCCGGAGACAGGTGCCTCCCTTTGGGCCTATGGCTACACCTTC. It encodes CASSPETGASLWAYGYTF.

This chain connects TRBV5-4 to TRBJ1-3; D not resolved. The germline CDR1 and CDR2 sequences are SGHNT and YYREEE (reference sequence). V lost 0 bases and J 0 bases, leaving 10 bases between the germline ends. The CDR3 is 16 residues long. The CDR3 region is CASSLGPSSSGNTIYF. The CDR3 DNA sequence: TGTGCCAGCAGCTTGGGGCCTTCTAGCTCTGGAAACACCATATATTTT.

The table lists this clone with a count of one. This rearrangement joins TRBV6-4 to TRBJ2-3; 13 bases fit TRBD2. CDR1 and CDR2 from the germline V gene are MRHNA and SNTAGT. V lost 3 bases and J lost 3; bases outside the gene matches: 3. The CDR3 has 16 residues. The CDR3 DNA follows: TGTGCCAGCAGTGAAACTAGCGGGAGGGGGACAGATACGCAGTATTTT. Its translation is CASSETSGRGTDTQYF.

This rearrangement joins TRBV7-9 to TRBJ2-7; a weak D match, TRBD1 (6 bases). Germline assignment: CDR1 SEHNR and CDR2 FQNEAQ (reference sequence). This CDR3 has 17 amino acids. V lost 0 bases, J lost 2 bases, and 17 bases lay in between. CDR3 sequence (DNA): TGTGCCAGCAGCTTAGCCTCGGGACACCCGGATCCCTACGAGCAGTACTTC. Its protein is CASSLASGHPDPYEQYF.

The rearrangement links TRBV7-3 to TRBJ2-1; D not resolved. The CDR3 consists of 12 residues. Germline V gene data show CDR1 as SGHTA and CDR2 as FQGTGA. The germline V and J ends were trimmed by 3 bases and 7 bases, with 7 bases remaining between them. Written as DNA, the CDR3 is TGTGCCAGCAGCTTTGCCGGGAATGAGCAGTTCTTC. This sequence encodes CASSFAGNEQFF.

The J gene is TRBJ2-7, the V gene TRBV25-1, with D perhaps TRBD2 (5 bases). This CDR3 is 17 amino acids long. Germline loops: CDR1 MGHDK, CDR2 SYGVNS. V lost 6 bases and J lost 1, with 22 bases in between. The CDR3 DNA reads TGTGCCAGCAGCAAACGCGGGCTTAGCGATCCTTCCTACGAGCAGTACTTC. As protein: CASSKRGLSDPSYEQYF.

This chain uses TRBV28 with TRBJ2-3; D not resolved. CDR1 MDHEN and CDR2 SYDVKM come from the germline V gene. The V gene lost 0 bases and the J gene lost 7 bases, with 5 bases spanning the gap. This CDR3 is 12 amino acids long. The CDR3 nucleotides read TGTGCCAGCAGTTTATGGCCTAATACGCAGTATTTT. This translates into CASSLWPNTQYF.

The chain recombines TRBV5-1 with TRBJ1-3, with D maybe TRBD1 (6 bases). V lost 1 base and J lost 4, with 12 bases in between. The CDR3 consists of 15 residues. Germline V lookup: CDR1 SGHRS, CDR2 YFSETQ. The CDR3 spells CASSLRGSSGNTIYF. CDR3 coding DNA: TGCGCCAGCAGCTTGAGGGGGTCTTCAGGAAACACCATATATTTT.

This clone was detected only a few times. The chain joins TRBV15 to TRBJ2-3, with 11 bases that match TRBD1. There are 16 residues in the CDR3. The V gene end was trimmed by 2 bases and the J gene end by 4 bases; junction bases not matched to a gene: 5. Germline CDR1 reads LNHNV; CDR2 reads YYDKDF (reference sequence). The CDR3 region has the DNA TGTGCCACCAGCAGAAAACGGACAGGGGGCGCAGATACGCAGTATTTT. This gives the protein CATSRKRTGGADTQYF.

There are a few counts of this clone. The chain employs TRBV19 and TRBJ2-5; possible D gene TRBD1, 5 bases. This CDR3 spans 14 amino acids. V lost 4 bases and J 2 bases, leaving 11 bases between the germline ends. Per germline, CDR1 LNHDA and CDR2 SQIVND (reference sequence). The CDR3 nucleotides are TGTGCCAGTAGTACCCCCAACAGGCAAGAGACCCAGTACTTC. Protein: CASSTPNRQETQYF.

The V gene is TRBV5-4, the J gene TRBJ2-7; 7 bases map to TRBD1. CDR1 and CDR2 from the germline V gene are SGHNT and YYREEE (reference sequence). The trim removed 1 base at V and 2 bases at J, leaving 6 bases unmatched. The CDR3 runs 15 residues. CDR3 sequence (DNA): TGTGCCAGCAGCTTGTATACAGGGGTAACCTACGAGCAGTACTTC. Its protein product is CASSLYTGVTYEQYF. The whole variable domain, filled in from reference TRBV5-4 and TRBJ2-7, reads ETGVTQSPTHLIKTRGQQVTLRCSSQSGHNTVSWYQQALGQGPQFIFQYYREEENGRGNFPPRFSGLQFPNYSSELNVNALELDDSALYLCASSLYTGVTYEQYFGPGTRLTVT.

This chain joins TRBV6-6 and TRBJ1-1; D not certain. CDR1 MNHNY and CDR2 SVGAGI come from the germline V gene (reference sequence). The germline V and J ends were trimmed by 2 bases and 5 bases, with 12 bases remaining between them. The CDR3 has 14 amino acids. CDR3 protein: CASSYQAGGTEAFF. The CDR3 nucleotides are TGTGCCAGCAGTTACCAGGCCGGAGGGACTGAAGCTTTCTTT.

There are a few counts of this clone. V gene TRBV5-1 combines with J gene TRBJ2-3, with TRBD2 matching over 12 bases. The CDR3 runs 17 residues. V shed 0 bases and J 6 bases; nucleotides not matched to a gene: 8. The germline V gene has CDR1 SGHRS and CDR2 YFSETQ. CDR3 sequence reads: CASSLDLLAGGADTQYF. In DNA, the CDR3 is TGCGCCAGCAGCTTGGACCTCCTAGCGGGAGGGGCTGATACGCAGTATTTT.

The chain links TRBV4-2 to TRBJ2-7, with unresolved D. The V gene lost 1 base and the J gene lost 10 bases, with 8 bases spanning the gap. This CDR3 has 11 residues. In germline, CDR1 is LGHNA, CDR2 YNFKEQ. The CDR3 region is CASSQGLVQYF. Here the CDR3 DNA reads TGTGCCAGCAGCCAAGGACTCGTTCAGTACTTC.

This clone was seen more than once but under ten times. This chain connects TRBV2 to TRBJ1-3; a possible D gene is TRBD1 (6 bases). The germline gives CDR1 SNHLY, CDR2 FYNNEI. Trimming took off 5 bases at V and 0 bases at J, with 11 bases between the two ends. The CDR3 length is 15 residues. This chain's CDR3 is CASSSQGSSGNTIYF. The CDR3 DNA is TGTGCCAGCAGTAGTCAGGGGTCCTCTGGAAACACCATATATTTT.